Following are 6 T cell receptor beta chains from one sample sequenced in a study of blood T cell repertoires in COVID-19. The table came from immunoSEQ multiplex PCR; TCRdb's copy has only in-frame clones and leaves some out. The repertoire holds about 200,000 clones, with about 90% as singletons. Material for sequencing was peripheral blood. Every receptor here comes from a man under 40 with acute or convalescent COVID-19.

This clone was counted a single time. The chain has TRBV6-5 and TRBJ2-7; 7 bases line up with TRBD1. The junction had 3 bases not matched to a gene; V was cut back by 5 bases and J by 2 bases. Germline values: CDR1 MNHEY, CDR2 SVGAGI. This CDR3 contains 13 residues. Written as DNA, the CDR3 is TGTGCCAGCAGTCCGGGACAGACCTACGAGCAGTACTTC. Amino acids: CASSPGQTYEQYF.

CDR3 sequence (DNA): TGTGCCAGCAGTGAGGAGGGGGCCGGGTTTGAGACCCAGTACTTC. It yields the protein CASSEEGAGFETQYF. V usage is TRBV2 and J usage is TRBJ2-5; weak D call: TRBD1 (7 bases). CDR1 and CDR2 (germline): SNHLY, FYNNEI. V gave up 3 bases and J gave up 5 bases, with 16 bases separating them. The length of the CDR3 is 15 residues. Complete variable domain (other parts from reference TRBV2 and TRBJ2-5): EPEVTQTPSHQVTQMGQEVILRCVPISNHLYFYWYRQILGQKVEFLVSFYNNEISEKSEIFDDQFSVERPDGSNFTLKIRSTKLEDSAMYFCASSEEGAGFETQYFGPGTRLLVL.

The chain joins TRBV7-2 to TRBJ2-3, with 7 bases fitting TRBD2. V shed 5 bases, J shed 4 bases, and the junction held 12 bases outside the gene matches. CDR1 is SGHTA, CDR2 FQGNSA, per germline. This CDR3 comprises 16 residues. The CDR3 loop reads CASSPTAGVPADTQYF. The CDR3 bases are TGTGCCAGCAGCCCTACGGCGGGGGTTCCGGCAGATACGCAGTATTTT.

The chain recombines TRBV28 with TRBJ1-2; 10 bases match TRBD1. V lost 3 bases, J lost 8 bases, and 12 bases stayed unmatched. Germline loops: CDR1 MDHEN, CDR2 SYDVKM. The CDR3 contains 16 residues. CDR3 bases: TGTGCCAGCAGTTTTCAGGCCGGGACAGGGGTTGGCGGCTACACCTTC. Amino acids: CASSFQAGTGVGGYTF.

The chain is built from TRBV27 and TRBJ1-2; perhaps TRBD1 as D (5 bases). CDR3 length: 15 residues. Germline CDR1 and CDR2: MNHEY and SMNVEV (reference sequence). The germline V and J ends were trimmed by 6 bases and 8 bases, with 22 bases remaining between them. DNA of the CDR3: TGTGCCAGCAGCCCGCGCTCCCGGGGGAGGGACGGCTACACCTTC. Translation gives CASSPRSRGRDGYTF.

V gene TRBV5-1 combines with J gene TRBJ2-3; 9 nucleotides align to TRBD2. Germline V lookup: CDR1 SGHRS, CDR2 YFSETQ. This CDR3 has 16 amino acids. The J segment lost 3 bases and the V segment lost 2 bases, leaving 7 bases of the junction unmatched. The CDR3 DNA follows: TGCGCCAGCAGCTTCGGTAGCGGGAGCCCAACAGATACGCAGTATTTT. Translation: CASSFGSGSPTDTQYF.